The 29 T cell receptor beta chains below were found in one sample sequenced in a study of T cell responses to AZD1222 COVID-19 vaccine. The protocol was immunoSEQ multiplex PCR, while the TCRdb copy is restricted to in-frame clones and leaves out a portion. In the table there are 120,000 or so clones, approximately 90% of which are singletons. Material: peripheral blood, obtained on day 0 of AZD1222 vaccination. The origin of the receptors is an adult in good health.

The rearrangement uses TRBV5-6 and TRBJ2-3; D is uncertain. V lost 2 bases to trimming and J lost 3 bases, with 7 bases between them. This CDR3 is 13 amino acids long. CDR1 and CDR2 from the germline V gene are SGHDT and YYEEEE. The CDR3 DNA reads TGTGCCAGCAGCTTTGATCGGACAGATACGCAGTATTTT. It translates to CASSFDRTDTQYF.

The rearrangement links TRBV28 to TRBJ2-3, with 13 positions matching TRBD2. This CDR3 is built from 16 residues. The germline V gene encodes CDR1 MDHEN and CDR2 SYDVKM. V lost 1 base, J lost 6 bases, and 4 bases stayed unmatched. The CDR3 here is CASSLSGLAGTDTQYF. The DNA for the CDR3 is TGTGCCAGCAGTTTATCGGGACTAGCGGGAACGGATACGCAGTATTTT. Variable domain in full (rest from reference TRBV28 and TRBJ2-3): DVKVTQSSRYLVKRTGEKVFLECVQDMDHENMFWYRQDPGLGLRLIYFSYDVKMKEKGDIPEGYSVSREKKERFSLILESASTNQTSMYLCASSLSGLAGTDTQYFGPGTRLTVL.

CDR3 DNA: TGCGCCAGCAGCCAAGATCCCCCAGCGGCCATGAACACCGGGGAGCTGTTTTTT. Translated: CASSQDPPAAMNTGELFF. V gene TRBV4-3 combines with J gene TRBJ2-2, with a possible D match to TRBD2 (5 bases). The CDR3 totals 18 residues. Trimming removed 0 bases at V and 1 base at J, with 15 bases between. CDR1 is LGHNA, CDR2 YSLEER, per germline.

The chain is built from TRBV28 and TRBJ1-5; possible D gene TRBD1, 5 bases. Germline V gene lookup returns CDR1 MDHEN and CDR2 SYDVKM. This CDR3 contains 17 residues. V lost 3 bases to trimming and J lost 5 bases, with 20 bases between them. The DNA for the CDR3 is TGTGCCAGCAGTTTTCCAGGGCCGCAGCCGGTCGATCAGCCCCAGCATTTT. It encodes CASSFPGPQPVDQPQHF.

This rearrangement joins TRBV28 to TRBJ2-3, with TRBD1 matching 11 bases. Germline V lookup: CDR1 MDHEN, CDR2 SYDVKM. The V gene end was trimmed by 3 bases and the J gene end by 3 bases; junction bases not matched to a gene: 2. The CDR3 runs 15 residues. The CDR3 reads CASSLGQGVTDTQYF. In DNA, the CDR3 is TGTGCCAGCAGTTTGGGACAGGGGGTTACAGATACGCAGTATTTT.

This chain links TRBV5-1 with TRBJ2-7; the match to TRBD1 covers 7 bases. The CDR3 is 16 residues long. J lost 2 bases, V lost 4 bases, and 12 bases had no gene match. CDR1 is SGHRS and CDR2 is YFSETQ in the germline V gene. As DNA, the CDR3 is TGCGCCAGCAGCATGCCCCGGGACAGCCTAACCTACGAGCAGTACTTC. Residues: CASSMPRDSLTYEQYF.

The genes are TRBV7-2 and TRBJ2-1; no definite D call. Germline V CDR1 and CDR2: SGHTA, FQGNSA. There are 18 residues in the CDR3. The germline V and J ends were trimmed by 2 bases and 5 bases, with 22 bases remaining between them. The CDR3 DNA is TGTGCCAGCAGCTTATATGGGTTGGGCCAGGCTGGAAACAATGAGCAGTTCTTC. Encoded protein: CASSLYGLGQAGNNEQFF.

In nucleotides, the CDR3 is TGTGCCAGCAGCTTAAAGGGCGGAAACTCTGGGGCCAACGTCCTGACTTTC. It specifies CASSLKGGNSGANVLTF. J is TRBJ2-6 and V is TRBV7-3; D gene uncertain. CDR3 length: 17 residues. V was clipped by 1 base and J by 0 bases, with 10 bases between them. Germline CDR1 is SGHTA and CDR2 is FQGTGA.

The genes are TRBV5-1 and TRBJ2-3, with a tentative D call TRBD1 (5 bases). The V gene's germline CDR1 is SGHRS and CDR2 YFSETQ. Trimming took off 0 bases at V and 5 bases at J, with 10 bases between the two ends. The CDR3 has 14 amino acids. In DNA, the CDR3 is TGCGCCAGCAGCTTGGTAAGCAGGGAAGATACGCAGTATTTT. Translated: CASSLVSREDTQYF. The whole variable domain, remainder taken from reference TRBV5-1 and TRBJ2-3, is KAGVTQTPRYLIKTRGQQVTLSCSPISGHRSVSWYQQTPGQGLQFLFEYFSETQRNKGNFPGRFSGRQFSNSRSEMNVSTLELGDSALYLCASSLVSREDTQYFGPGTRLTVL.

The chain uses TRBV7-2 and TRBJ2-5; perhaps TRBD2 as D (5 bases). CDR3 length equals 15 residues. V was trimmed by 4 bases and J by 4 bases, leaving 16 bases between them. CDR1 SGHTA and CDR2 FQGNSA come from the germline V gene. CDR3 nucleotide sequence: TGTGCCAGCAGCTCTAGCAGTAGAGGAGGAGAGACCCAGTACTTC. This sequence encodes CASSSSSRGGETQYF. The variable domain in full, completed from reference TRBV7-2 and TRBJ2-5, reads GAGVSQSPSNKVTEKGKDVELRCDPISGHTALYWYRQSLGQGLEFLIYFQGNSAPDKSGLPSDRFSAERTGGSVSTLTIQRTQQEDSAVYLCASSSSSRGGETQYFGPGTRLLVL.

The chain carries TRBV29-1 and TRBJ1-1; D is perhaps TRBD1 (5 bases). The germline V and J ends were trimmed by 5 bases and 7 bases, with 17 bases remaining between them. The CDR3 contains 13 residues. Looked up from germline, CDR1 is SQVTM and CDR2 is ANQGSEA. This chain's CDR3 is CSVSLIGGFEAFF. CDR3 bases: TGCAGCGTTTCCCTCATTGGGGGTTTTGAAGCTTTCTTT.

The chain joins TRBV6-2 or TRBV6-3 to TRBJ1-5; D call uncertain. Germline values: CDR1 MNHEY, CDR2 SVGEGT. The CDR3 is 15 residues long. V dropped 2 bases and J dropped 0 bases, with 8 bases sitting between them. CDR3 region: CASSYGHLSNQPQHF. CDR3 in DNA: TGTGCCAGCAGTTACGGGCACCTTAGCAATCAGCCCCAGCATTTT.

J is TRBJ2-7 and V is TRBV5-4; D might be TRBD2 (5 bases). Per the germline V gene, CDR1 is SGHNT and CDR2 is YYREEE (reference sequence). The CDR3 runs to 13 residues. V shed 0 bases and J shed 5 bases, with 9 bases lying between them. This chain's CDR3 is CASSLGGSDEQYF. The DNA for the CDR3 is TGTGCCAGCAGCTTGGGAGGGTCCGACGAGCAGTACTTC. The full variable domain, its missing parts supplied by reference TRBV5-4 and TRBJ2-7, is ETGVTQSPTHLIKTRGQQVTLRCSSQSGHNTVSWYQQALGQGPQFIFQYYREEENGRGNFPPRFSGLQFPNYSSELNVNALELDDSALYLCASSLGGSDEQYFGPGTRLTVT.

The chain combines TRBV30 with TRBJ1-2; TRBD1 aligns across 7 bases. CDR3 length: 12 residues. Per germline, CDR1 GTSNPN and CDR2 SVGIG (reference sequence). The V gene end was trimmed by 1 base and the J gene end by 8 bases; junction bases not matched to a gene: 4. The CDR3 sequence: CAWSDRGGGYTF. The CDR3 DNA reads TGTGCCTGGAGTGACAGGGGAGGAGGCTACACCTTC.

This chain uses TRBV7-8 with TRBJ2-2; a possible D gene is TRBD2 (6 bases). The germline V gene encodes CDR1 SGHVS and CDR2 FQNEAQ. This CDR3 has 14 residues. CDR3 sequence reads: CAGRPGTNTGELFF. The CDR3 DNA follows: TGTGCGGGGAGGCCTGGCACCAACACCGGGGAGCTGTTTTTT.

The chain links TRBV4-3 to TRBJ2-1; weak D call: TRBD2 (6 bases). This CDR3 has 16 residues. Germline lookup yields CDR1 LGHNA and CDR2 YSLEER. The germline V and J ends were trimmed by 0 bases and 4 bases, with 13 bases remaining between them. CDR3 sequence reads: CASSQDRIAVYNEQFF. The CDR3 DNA follows: TGCGCCAGCAGCCAAGATCGGATAGCGGTTTACAATGAGCAGTTCTTC.

Regarding this clone: Within the sample, other DNA sequences also encode this same CDR3. The chain links TRBV28 to TRBJ2-7, with a possible D match to TRBD2 (5 bases). The CDR3 is 14 residues long. Per the germline V gene, CDR1 is MDHEN and CDR2 is SYDVKM. V was pared by 3 bases and J by 1 base, with 10 bases between. The CDR3 is CASSFLGGSYEQYF. The CDR3 bases are TGTGCCAGCAGTTTTCTTGGAGGATCCTACGAGCAGTACTTC.

The chain links TRBV2 to TRBJ1-5; D may be TRBD1 (5 bases). V was pared by 4 bases and J by 3 bases, with 10 bases between. In germline, CDR1 is SNHLY, CDR2 FYNNEI. The CDR3 is made up of 14 amino acids. The CDR3 sequence: CASSGRQSNQPQHF. The CDR3 nucleotides read TGTGCCAGCAGTGGGAGACAGTCCAATCAGCCCCAGCATTTT.

Concerning this clone itself: The same CDR3 arises from other DNA sequences in this sample as well. CDR3 amino acids: CASSYSLGYEQYF. In DNA form, the CDR3 reads TGTGCCAGCAGTTACTCGTTGGGGTACGAGCAGTACTTC. This chain uses TRBV6-5 with TRBJ2-7; no clear D gene. The CDR3 spans 13 residues. Germline V gene data show CDR1 as MNHEY and CDR2 as SVGAGI. With 0 bases removed from V and 4 bases from J, the gap between germline ends came to 7 bases.

This rearrangement joins TRBV3-1 (or the pseudogene TRBV3-2) to TRBJ1-2, with no clear D. CDR3 length equals 15 residues. Germline CDR1 reads LGHDT; CDR2 reads YNNKEL (reference sequence). Trimming left V 4 bases short and J 3 bases short, with 15 bases between. The CDR3: CASSLGEGLDYGYTF. The DNA of the CDR3 is TGTGCCAGCAGCCTCGGGGAGGGTTTGGACTATGGCTACACCTTC.

The V and J genes are TRBV5-1 and TRBJ2-1; no clear D. Trimming stripped 1 base from V and 7 bases from J, with 9 bases between. Germline V gene data show CDR1 as SGHRS and CDR2 as YFSETQ. The CDR3 has 13 amino acids. The DNA for the CDR3 is TGCGCCAGCAGCTTGCCTATGGGGAATGAGCAGTTCTTC. Translation: CASSLPMGNEQFF.

The rearrangement uses TRBV28 and TRBJ2-4, with 12 bases identical to TRBD2. The V segment lost 5 bases and the J segment 2 bases; nucleotides outside the gene matches: 4. The CDR3 totals 16 residues. The V gene's germline CDR1 is MDHEN and CDR2 SYDVKM. The CDR3 loop is CASSQTSGRPKNIQYF. DNA for the CDR3: TGTGCCAGCAGTCAAACTAGCGGGAGGCCCAAAAACATTCAGTACTTC.

The V call is TRBV30, the J call TRBJ2-5; D is uncertain. CDR1 GTSNPN and CDR2 SVGIG come from the germline V gene (reference sequence). The V and J ends lost 3 bases and 2 bases respectively, with 10 bases between them. The CDR3 has 13 amino acids. The CDR3 here is CAWRETLQETQYF. In DNA form, the CDR3 reads TGTGCCTGGAGGGAGACGCTGCAAGAGACCCAGTACTTC.

This clone has ten or more counts. The chain recombines TRBV28 with TRBJ1-5; D possibly corresponds to TRBD1 (5 bases). With 5 bases removed from V and 2 bases from J, the gap between germline ends came to 22 bases. CDR3 length: 18 residues. The germline gives CDR1 MDHEN, CDR2 SYDVKM. CDR3 sequence reads: CASSPTYPQGRGNQPQHF. DNA for the CDR3: TGTGCCAGCAGTCCTACCTACCCCCAGGGTAGGGGCAATCAGCCCCAGCATTTT. Using reference TRBV28 and TRBJ1-5 for the parts outside the CDR3, the full variable domain is DVKVTQSSRYLVKRTGEKVFLECVQDMDHENMFWYRQDPGLGLRLIYFSYDVKMKEKGDIPEGYSVSREKKERFSLILESASTNQTSMYLCASSPTYPQGRGNQPQHFGDGTRLSIL.

J is TRBJ1-5 and V is TRBV19, with D uncertain. The germline V gene has CDR1 LNHDA and CDR2 SQIVND (reference sequence). V was trimmed by 3 bases and J by 4 bases, leaving 13 bases between them. The CDR3 covers 15 residues. The DNA of the CDR3 is TGTGCCAGTAGTATTACCGGATTCGGGAATCAGCCCCAGCATTTT. Translating gives CASSITGFGNQPQHF.

This sequence joins TRBV10-3 and TRBJ2-7; D gene unclear. This CDR3 comprises 11 residues. V was shortened by 0 bases and J by 6 bases, with 3 bases between the two germline ends. Germline V CDR1 and CDR2: ENHRY, SYGVKD. The CDR3 spells CAISESGEQYF. The CDR3 DNA reads as TGTGCCATCAGTGAGTCGGGCGAGCAGTACTTC.

The gene calls are TRBV6-5 and TRBJ2-3; D is undetermined. Germline CDR1 reads MNHEY; CDR2 reads SVGAGI. The CDR3 consists of 14 residues. Deletions cut 0 bases from V and 6 bases from J, with 10 bases between. CDR3 nucleotides: TGTGCCAGCAGTTACTCCTACGATCCTGATACGCAGTATTTT. As protein: CASSYSYDPDTQYF.

The chain uses TRBV18 and TRBJ2-7, with D tentatively TRBD1 (5 bases). The V gene lost 8 bases and the J gene lost 1 base, with 12 bases spanning the gap. This CDR3 is built from 13 residues. The germline gives CDR1 KGHSH, CDR2 LQKENI. CDR3 nucleotides: TGTGCCAGCACGCAGGGTATATCCTACGAGCAGTACTTC. Translated, it gives CASTQGISYEQYF.

The rearrangement links TRBV28 to TRBJ2-7, with D possibly matching TRBD2 (5 bases). This CDR3 is built from 15 residues. Trimming shortened V by 6 bases and J by 2 bases, and 17 bases separated the two germline ends. The germline CDR1 and CDR2 sequences are MDHEN and SYDVKM. CDR3 sequence: CASSLAGTPAYEQYF. DNA of the CDR3: TGTGCCAGCAGCCTAGCCGGCACACCAGCCTACGAGCAGTACTTC.